The T cell receptor beta chain described here comes from a study of Graves' ophthalmopathy and Graves' hyperthyroidism. For repertoire sequencing, the TCR beta CDR3 regions were amplified from RNA transcripts. The library came from an HTBI-primed first-round RT-PCR and a second-round multiplex PCR. Using its own MiXCR run on the multiplex PCR reads, TCRdb lists one record per CDR3 protein. This sample has roughly 700,000 distinct CDR3 sequences, with 35% to 50% found just once. To note about this clonotype: Antigen specificity is unknown.

Points from the study as a whole: For separating ophthalmopathy from stable hyperthyroidism, a 13-signature model gave over 85% sensitivity and about 82% specificity. Blood contained most expanded thyroid clonotypes exceeding 0.001 frequency.

Lactation, pregnancy, uncontrolled infections and other autoimmune diseases were all grounds for excluding patients. Diagnosis used clinical symptoms, serum thyroxine, TRAb, thyroid ultrasound and orbital computed tomography. CDR3 length equals 16 residues. J gave up 3 bases and V 6 bases, and 15 bases lay outside the gene matches. The germline gives CDR1 DFQATT, CDR2 SNEGSKA (reference sequence). This sequence originates from an adult man with Graves' ophthalmopathy. The chain couples TRBV20-1 to TRBJ2-7, with 9 positions matching TRBD2. Sequencing input: peripheral blood. The CDR3 coding sequence is TGCAGTGCCAGTAGGGGAGGACTAGCGACTTTCTACGAGCAGTACTTC. Amino acids: CSASRGGLATFYEQYF.